What follows are 29 T cell receptor beta chains derived from one specimen sequenced in a study of cytomegalovirus exposure and HLA in healthy donors (dated by TCRdb to about 2017). The library relied on the immunoSEQ multiplex PCR assay. The multiplex PCR relied on a mix of 60 forward primers for TCR Vbeta segments and 13 reverse primers for TCR Jbeta segments. Sourced from immuneACCESS, this table was stored by TCRdb with only in-frame sequences that have V and J called. A share of the clones is absent; for the studies checked, an unresolved V gene accounts for under half, and the remainder has no known explanation. The table for this sample lists about 120,000 clones; under 85% of them were counted only once. The ten largest clones represent 1.6% of the sample. Sequenced input: PBMCs. These receptors originate from a young woman in good health and CMV-seronegative.

This clone showed up just a few times. The chain has TRBV20-1 and TRBJ1-1; no clear D. Germline V gives CDR1 DFQATT, CDR2 SNEGSKA (reference sequence). Trimming pared 3 bases from V and 6 bases from J, leaving 8 bases between. This CDR3 is built from 11 residues. The CDR3 reads CSASGVSEAFF. The CDR3 region has the DNA TGCAGTGCTAGCGGTGTCTCTGAAGCTTTCTTT.

V and J are TRBV18 and TRBJ2-7; D remains ambiguous. The CDR3 length is 15 residues. Trimming shortened V by 6 bases and J by 2 bases, and 17 bases separated the two germline ends. Germline CDR1 reads KGHSH; CDR2 reads LQKENI. Here the CDR3 reads CASSPLITQTYEQYF. Written as DNA, the CDR3 is TGTGCCAGCTCCCCCCTTATTACACAGACCTACGAGCAGTACTTC.

This chain links TRBV5-1 with TRBJ2-2; TRBD1 agrees at 9 bases. Germline loops: CDR1 SGHRS, CDR2 YFSETQ. CDR3 length: 15 residues. After removal of 2 bases from V and 6 bases from J, the junction contained 5 bases not matched to a gene. Written as DNA, the CDR3 is TGCGCCAGCAGCTTCGGACAGGGGACGGCCGGGGAGCTGTTTTTT. Translating gives CASSFGQGTAGELFF.

V gene TRBV6-4 combines with J gene TRBJ2-3; a possible D gene is TRBD2 (5 bases). CDR3 size: 14 residues. Germline-derived CDR1 and CDR2 are MRHNA and SNTAGT. The V and J ends lost 0 bases and 1 base respectively, with 5 bases between them. CDR3 protein: CASSDSGGTDTQYF. The CDR3 coding sequence is TGTGCCAGCAGTGACTCCGGGGGCACAGATACGCAGTATTTT.

The chain combines TRBV2 with TRBJ1-1, with D unresolved. Per germline, CDR1 SNHLY and CDR2 FYNNEI. The ends were cut back, 7 bases at V and 0 bases at J, with 12 bases in the middle. The CDR3 runs to 14 residues. CDR3 nucleotide sequence: TGTGCCAGCATGTCGCGGGAGGTGAACACTGAAGCTTTCTTT. Translating gives CASMSREVNTEAFF.

This chain links TRBV4-1 with TRBJ2-5, with unresolved D. The germline gives CDR1 MGHRA, CDR2 YSYEKL. CDR3 length: 14 residues. Between the trimmed V and J ends, which lost 4 bases and 1 base, there was a span of 10 bases. CDR3 DNA: TGCGCCAGCAGCCGCTGGGCGTCCCAAGAGACCCAGTACTTC. It yields the protein CASSRWASQETQYF.

The genes are TRBV5-1 and TRBJ1-1, with 7 positions matching TRBD1. V lost 3 bases and J lost 0; bases outside the gene matches: 5. This CDR3 is built from 15 residues. The germline V gene encodes CDR1 SGHRS and CDR2 YFSETQ. The CDR3 region is CASSSGQLMNTEAFF. For the CDR3, the DNA is TGCGCCAGCAGCTCGGGACAGTTAATGAACACTGAAGCTTTCTTT.

The chain links TRBV9 to TRBJ2-5; no clear D. V was shortened by 3 bases and J by 5 bases, with 5 bases between the two germline ends. CDR3 length: 11 amino acids. Germline V CDR1 and CDR2: SGDLS, YYNGEE. The CDR3 spells CASSAGETQYF. In DNA form, the CDR3 reads TGTGCCAGCAGCGCCGGGGAGACCCAGTACTTC. The full variable domain, rest sourced from reference TRBV9 and TRBJ2-5, is DSGVTQTPKHLITATGQRVTLRCSPRSGDLSVYWYQQSLDQGLQFLIQYYNGEERAKGNILERFSAQQFPDLHSELNLSSLELGDSALYFCASSAGETQYFGPGTRLLVL.

In regard to this clone: One end of the junction does not line up with germline, which may come from a read error. V usage is TRBV7-7 and J usage is TRBJ2-2; 11 bases map to TRBD2. This CDR3 is built from 19 residues. Germline CDR1 reads SSHAT; CDR2 reads FNYEAQ (reference sequence). In nucleotides, the CDR3 is TGTGCTAGCACCCCCCGTTTAGCGGGGGGGGGTTCAGCGACCGGGGAGCTGTTTTTT. As protein: CASTPRLAGGGSATGELFF.

As for this clone: One end of the junction does not line up with germline, which may come from a read error. The J gene is TRBJ2-5, the V gene TRBV28, with D possibly matching TRBD2 (6 bases). Germline V CDR1 and CDR2: MDHEN, SYDVKM. The CDR3 has 14 residues. CDR3 nucleotide sequence: TGTGCCGGCAGTTTGTCGCGGGGCCAAGAGACCCAGTACTTC. Translation gives CAGSLSRGQETQYF.

The chain carries TRBV10-1 and TRBJ2-7; 7 nucleotides align to TRBD1. Germline CDR1 WNHNN, CDR2 SYGVQD (reference sequence). The CDR3 consists of 16 residues. J lost 2 bases, V lost 2 bases, and 9 bases had no gene match. CDR3 in DNA: TGCGCCAGCAGTGAGCATATCGACAGGGATACCTACGAGCAGTACTTC. Residues: CASSEHIDRDTYEQYF.

The chain has TRBV5-1 and TRBJ1-4, with D hard to call. Germline V gives CDR1 SGHRS, CDR2 YFSETQ. The CDR3 contains 14 residues. Trimming shortened V by 4 bases and J by 7 bases, and 14 bases separated the two germline ends. The CDR3 nucleotides are TGCGCCAGCAGCCCGGGTGGAGGTGGTGAAAAACTGTTTTTT. Translation gives CASSPGGGGEKLFF.

This clone was seen a few times. This chain uses TRBV6-1 with TRBJ1-3; possibly TRBD1 for D (5 bases). The CDR3 loop spans 14 amino acids. The germline V gene has CDR1 MNHNS and CDR2 SASEGT. V was pared by 1 base and J by 8 bases, with 12 bases between. Here the CDR3 reads CASSEGGGVDTIYF. In DNA form, the CDR3 reads TGTGCCAGCAGTGAAGGGGGAGGGGTAGACACCATATATTTT.

The V call is TRBV28, the J call TRBJ1-2; 8 nucleotides align to TRBD1. There are 14 residues in the CDR3. J was trimmed by 7 bases and V by 1 base; bases with no gene match: 5. Germline CDR1 is MDHEN and CDR2 is SYDVKM. The CDR3 nucleotides are TGTGCCAGCAGTTTATTCACAGGGGGTTTTGGCTACACCTTC. It specifies CASSLFTGGFGYTF.

V gene TRBV5-4 combines with J gene TRBJ1-2, with 7 bases identical to TRBD1. This CDR3 has 14 amino acids. The V segment lost 2 bases and the J segment 5 bases; nucleotides outside the gene matches: 6. Germline V gives CDR1 SGHNT, CDR2 YYREEE (reference sequence). The CDR3 is CASSLGGQKYGYTF. The CDR3 bases are TGTGCCAGCAGCTTAGGGGGACAGAAATATGGCTACACCTTC. Combining the CDR3 with reference TRBV5-4 and TRBJ1-2 gives the whole variable domain ETGVTQSPTHLIKTRGQQVTLRCSSQSGHNTVSWYQQALGQGPQFIFQYYREEENGRGNFPPRFSGLQFPNYSSELNVNALELDDSALYLCASSLGGQKYGYTFGSGTRLTVV.

The J gene is TRBJ2-1, the V gene TRBV7-9; no clear D. V was trimmed by 5 bases and J by 3 bases, leaving 11 bases between them. Germline V gives CDR1 SEHNR, CDR2 FQNEAQ (reference sequence). The CDR3 has 14 residues. The CDR3 coding sequence is TGTGCCAGCAGCCGCGACATAGGCTACAATGAGCAGTTCTTC. It translates to CASSRDIGYNEQFF.

The chain joins TRBV28 to TRBJ2-7; 8 bases are shared with TRBD1. Germline CDR1 MDHEN, CDR2 SYDVKM. The CDR3 contains 13 residues. V was pared by 3 bases and J by 5 bases, with 3 bases of the junction left unmatched. Here the CDR3 DNA reads TGTGCCAGCAGTTTGACAGGGGTGAACGAGCAGTACTTC. This sequence encodes CASSLTGVNEQYF.

V gene TRBV4-1 combines with J gene TRBJ1-2; D is perhaps TRBD1 (5 bases). CDR3 size: 16 residues. V lost 0 bases, J lost 2 bases, and 13 bases lay in between. Germline V CDR1 and CDR2: MGHRA, YSYEKL. CDR3 protein: CASSQDGSGWNYGYTF. The CDR3 DNA follows: TGCGCCAGCAGCCAAGATGGGTCAGGGTGGAACTATGGCTACACCTTC.

This chain joins TRBV19 and TRBJ1-5; tentative D call: TRBD1 (6 bases). The CDR3 length is 13 residues. Germline-derived CDR1 and CDR2 are LNHDA and SQIVND (reference sequence). V dropped 8 bases and J dropped 2 bases, with 10 bases sitting between them. The CDR3 nucleotides read TGTGCCAGTGGACAGACGGGCAATCAGCCCCAGCATTTT. It is translated as CASGQTGNQPQHF. Full variable domain (missing parts from reference TRBV19 and TRBJ1-5): DGGITQSPKYLFRKEGQNVTLSCEQNLNHDAMYWYRQDPGQGLRLIYYSQIVNDFQKGDIAEGYSVSREKKESFPLTVTSAQKNPTAFYLCASGQTGNQPQHFGDGTRLSIL.

The chain recombines TRBV18 with TRBJ1-4; no clear D. From germline, CDR1 is KGHSH and CDR2 LQKENI. CDR3 length: 15 amino acids. Trimming cost V 5 bases and J 4 bases, with 14 bases left between them. The CDR3 bases are TGTGCCAGCTCATCATCAGGTGCCATTAATGAAAAACTGTTTTTT. Encoded protein: CASSSSGAINEKLFF.

This clone appeared once. CDR3 region: CASSSSDAYSNQPQHF. In DNA, the CDR3 is TGTGCCAGCAGTTCGTCCGATGCCTATAGCAATCAGCCCCAGCATTTT. V and J are TRBV6-5 and TRBJ1-5; D not resolved. The ends were cut back, 4 bases at V and 0 bases at J, with 13 bases in the middle. Germline V CDR1 and CDR2: MNHEY, SVGAGI. This CDR3 has 16 amino acids.

The chain is built from TRBV5-6 and TRBJ2-7; unclear D gene. The V end was cut by 5 bases, the J end by 3 bases, with 9 bases between. Germline loops: CDR1 SGHDT, CDR2 YYEEEE. CDR3 length: 12 amino acids. The CDR3 DNA reads TGTGCCAGCAGGAGGTATGGCTACGAGCAGTACTTC. Translated, it gives CASRRYGYEQYF.

CDR3 amino acids: CASSLFGTDIRPQHF. CDR3 nucleotide sequence: TGTGCCAGCAGTTTATTCGGGACAGACATCAGGCCCCAGCATTTT. The chain employs TRBV28 and TRBJ1-5; 7 nucleotides agree with TRBD1. This CDR3 contains 15 residues. The ends lost 1 base at V and 9 bases at J; junction bases unmatched: 9. Per the germline V gene, CDR1 is MDHEN and CDR2 is SYDVKM.

The chain employs TRBV19 and TRBJ1-5, with 9 positions matching TRBD1. Trimming at V came to 6 bases and at J to 4 bases, leaving 4 bases not matched to a gene. CDR1 and CDR2 from the germline V gene are LNHDA and SQIVND (reference sequence). The length of the CDR3 is 14 residues. CDR3 sequence reads: CASRRTGVNQPQHF. The DNA of the CDR3 is TGTGCCAGTAGGAGGACAGGGGTGAATCAGCCCCAGCATTTT.

The V call is TRBV6-5, the J call TRBJ1-2; D is uncertain. Germline lookup yields CDR1 MNHEY and CDR2 SVGAGI. This CDR3 is 15 amino acids long. Trimming took off 4 bases at V and 2 bases at J, with 14 bases between the two ends. This CDR3 reads CASSSLLGANYGYTF. CDR3 in DNA: TGTGCCAGCAGTTCCCTCCTTGGAGCAAACTATGGCTACACCTTC.

V gene TRBV7-8 combines with J gene TRBJ2-7, with TRBD1 identical over 9 bases. Germline CDR1 and CDR2: SGHVS and FQNEAQ. This CDR3 has 18 amino acids. With 3 bases clipped from V and 2 bases from J, the junction kept 14 bases outside the gene matches. The chain's CDR3 is CASSLKMPGTGSTYEQYF. The CDR3 nucleotides read TGTGCCAGCAGCTTGAAGATGCCCGGGACAGGGAGTACCTACGAGCAGTACTTC.

The chain carries TRBV6-1 and TRBJ1-2; 7 bases fit TRBD1. V gave up 2 bases and J gave up 2 bases; unmatched junction bases: 8. Germline V gene lookup returns CDR1 MNHNS and CDR2 SASEGT. The CDR3 is made up of 16 amino acids. The CDR3 here is CASSERIDRANYGYTF. The CDR3 bases are TGTGCCAGCAGTGAACGGATAGACAGGGCCAACTATGGCTACACCTTC.

The chain is built from TRBV19 and TRBJ2-6; D gene unclear. The CDR3 contains 13 residues. Trimming pared 6 bases from V and 2 bases from J, leaving 5 bases between. Germline CDR1 reads LNHDA; CDR2 reads SQIVND (reference sequence). The CDR3 bases are TGTGCCAGTAGAACGGCTGGGGCCAACGTCCTGACTTTC. Residues: CASRTAGANVLTF.

This chain joins TRBV2 and TRBJ2-2, with 9 bases fitting TRBD2. After removal of 3 bases from V and 7 bases from J, the junction contained 9 bases not matched to a gene. Per germline, CDR1 SNHLY and CDR2 FYNNEI. The CDR3 extends over 16 amino acids. CDR3 bases: TGTGCCAGCAGTGACGGTCGGGGACTAGCTGGCGGGGAGCTGTTTTTT. It codes for CASSDGRGLAGGELFF.